Listed here are 19 T cell receptor beta chains from one sample, sequenced in a study of patients and donors after allogeneic stem cell transplantation. Each CDR3 protein is one row after TCRdb ran MiXCR on the RT-PCR reads. The sample includes hundreds of thousands of distinct CDR3 sequences, roughly 14% of them seen just once. Sequenced input: blood, either unsorted or a sorted T cell fraction (not recorded which). These receptors were collected from a human donor who was either an allogeneic HSCT recipient or a stem cell or donor lymphocyte infusion donor (not recorded which). It is not recorded whose cells these are; they may come from a transplant donor.

This clonotype was observed many times. The V call is TRBV12-3 or TRBV12-4, the J call TRBJ1-1; D gene unclear. V gave up 3 bases and J gave up 0 bases, with 8 bases separating them. The CDR3 is 14 amino acids. CDR3 region: CASSFRTVNTEAFF. In DNA, the CDR3 is TGTGCCAGCAGTTTCAGGACGGTGAACACTGAAGCTTTCTTT.

This clonotype was detected only once. This rearrangement joins TRBV7-2 to TRBJ2-1, with a possible D match to TRBD1 (6 bases). This CDR3 is 15 amino acids long. V lost 5 bases, J lost 2 bases, and 13 bases lay in between. CDR1 is SGHTA, CDR2 FQGNSA, per germline. This CDR3 is CASSPGQRTYNEQFF. The CDR3 DNA follows: TGTGCCAGCAGCCCCGGACAGAGGACCTACAATGAGCAGTTCTTC.

This clonotype has more than one count but fewer than ten. The gene calls are TRBV5-6 and TRBJ2-2; D is possibly TRBD1 or TRBD2 (5 bases each). In germline, CDR1 is SGHDT, CDR2 YYEEEE. Trimming removed 3 bases from V and 1 base from J, with 16 bases in between. The CDR3 is made up of 17 amino acids. The CDR3 DNA reads TGTGCCAGCAGCTGGGGGACGGACCCTAAGAACACCGGGGAGCTGTTTTTT. It translates to CASSWGTDPKNTGELFF.

This clonotype has just a few counts. The V call is TRBV24-1, the J call TRBJ1-2; no reliable D call. In germline, CDR1 is KGHDR, CDR2 SFDVKD. The CDR3 has 14 amino acids. With 4 bases removed from V and 6 bases from J, the gap between germline ends came to 14 bases. CDR3 nucleotides: TGTGCCACCAGTGACCCCCGAGCCCGGCATGGCTACACCTTC. Protein sequence: CATSDPRARHGYTF.

The chain links TRBV10-3 to TRBJ1-6, with D perhaps TRBD1 (6 bases). The CDR3 length is 14 residues. The germline V gene encodes CDR1 ENHRY and CDR2 SYGVKD. The V end was cut by 5 bases, the J end by 4 bases, with 9 bases between. CDR3: CAISLDRYNSPLHF. As DNA, the CDR3 is TGTGCCATCAGTTTGGACAGATATAATTCACCCCTCCACTTT.

The chain recombines TRBV5-6 with TRBJ2-3; 9 positions match TRBD2. The CDR3 covers 16 residues. The germline CDR1 and CDR2 sequences are SGHDT and YYEEEE. The trim removed 3 bases at V and 0 bases at J, leaving 5 bases unmatched. The CDR3 is CASSSPLAGSTDTQYF. CDR3 nucleotides: TGTGCCAGCAGCTCCCCACTAGCGGGCAGCACAGATACGCAGTATTTT.

A few counts support this clonotype. V usage is TRBV28 and J usage is TRBJ2-3; TRBD1 agrees at 9 bases. This CDR3 is built from 16 residues. Unmatched junction bases numbered 8, after V lost 5 bases and J lost 2 bases. Germline V gives CDR1 MDHEN, CDR2 SYDVKM. The CDR3 DNA sequence: TGTGCCAGCAGTATCCCCGGGACAGGGACCACAGATACGCAGTATTTT. Residues: CASSIPGTGTTDTQYF.

J is TRBJ2-3 and V is TRBV2; 9 nucleotides align to TRBD2. V lost 4 bases to trimming and J lost 5 bases; unmatched junction nucleotides: 7. The CDR3 has 15 residues. Germline assignment: CDR1 SNHLY and CDR2 FYNNEI. As DNA, the CDR3 is TGTGCCAGCAGTGGCCGCGGGGGGGCGGGAGATACGCAGTATTTT. Its translation: CASSGRGGAGDTQYF.

This clonotype was seen repeatedly, ten times or more. CDR3 sequence reads: CASSLQDSRHSYEQYF. CDR3 nucleotide sequence: TGTGCCAGCAGTTTACAGGACAGTAGGCACTCCTACGAGCAGTACTTC. The chain couples TRBV28 to TRBJ2-7, with D maybe TRBD1 (6 bases). The germline V gene has CDR1 MDHEN and CDR2 SYDVKM. CDR3 length equals 16 residues. The V gene lost 2 bases and the J gene lost 0 bases, with 14 bases spanning the gap.

The gene calls are TRBV5-1 and TRBJ2-2; no reliable D call. CDR1 SGHRS and CDR2 YFSETQ come from the germline V gene. V lost 0 bases, J lost 5 bases, and 5 bases lay in between. The CDR3 is made up of 13 amino acids. The CDR3 bases are TGCGCCAGCAGCTTGGGACCAACCGGGGAGCTGTTTTTT. Protein product: CASSLGPTGELFF.

This clonotype was seen repeatedly, ten times or more. The chain joins TRBV3-1 to TRBJ1-1; D remains ambiguous. Germline CDR1 reads LGHDT; CDR2 reads YNNKEL (reference sequence). V lost 5 bases and J lost 2, with 9 bases in between. The CDR3 is made up of 13 amino acids. The DNA of the CDR3 is TGTGCCAGCAGCAAAACACTAAACACTGAAGCTTTCTTT. Protein product: CASSKTLNTEAFF.

The chain uses TRBV7-6 and TRBJ1-1; possible D gene TRBD1, 5 bases. Germline V gene sequence: CDR1 SGHVS, CDR2 FNYEAQ. This CDR3 has 14 amino acids. V lost 3 bases and J lost 5, with 13 bases in between. CDR3 bases: TGTGCCAGCAGCTTCCTGAGGGACTCTACTGAAGCTTTCTTT. It encodes CASSFLRDSTEAFF. Complete variable domain (other parts from reference TRBV7-6 and TRBJ1-1): GAGVSQSPRYKVTKRGQDVALRCDPISGHVSLYWYRQALGQGPEFLTYFNYEAQQDKSGLPNDRFSAERPEGSISTLTIQRTEQRDSAMYRCASSFLRDSTEAFFGQGTRLTVV.

The gene calls are TRBV12-3 or TRBV12-4 and TRBJ2-3, with D maybe TRBD2 (7 bases). The CDR3 length is 16 residues. V was clipped by 6 bases and J by 4 bases, with 20 bases between them. CDR3 sequence: CASSPPTRGAPDTQYF. DNA for the CDR3: TGTGCCAGCAGCCCTCCGACCCGGGGGGCCCCAGATACGCAGTATTTT.

The chain recombines TRBV20-1 with TRBJ2-1; tentatively, D is TRBD1 (6 bases). V gave up 4 bases and J gave up 9 bases, with 13 bases separating them. The germline V gene has CDR1 DFQATT and CDR2 SNEGSKA (reference sequence). The CDR3 is 12 amino acids. CDR3 DNA sequence: TGCAGTGCTATCTCACAGGGTGGTGAGCAGTTCTTC. It yields the protein CSAISQGGEQFF.

This clonotype was seen only a few times. The V and J genes are TRBV7-2 and TRBJ1-3, with TRBD1 as a possible D gene (5 bases). Trimming took 6 bases from V and 2 from J, leaving 17 bases between them. The germline CDR1 and CDR2 sequences are SGHTA and FQGNSA. The CDR3 length is 16 residues. CDR3 in DNA: TGTGCCAGCAGTCCATCGGGTGGGGACGCTGGAAACACCATATATTTT. Amino acids: CASSPSGGDAGNTIYF.

This clonotype was seen more than once but under ten times. V usage is TRBV28 and J usage is TRBJ1-1; D remains ambiguous. This CDR3 region has 14 residues. Between the trimmed V and J ends, which lost 3 bases and 0 bases, there was a span of 8 bases. The germline V gene has CDR1 MDHEN and CDR2 SYDVKM. The CDR3 DNA sequence: TGTGCCAGCAGTTTTAGGGTCGTGAACACTGAAGCTTTCTTT. The encoded protein is CASSFRVVNTEAFF.

This clonotype was counted ten times or more. The chain couples TRBV9 to TRBJ2-1; D unresolved. CDR3 length equals 14 residues. The germline CDR1 and CDR2 sequences are SGDLS and YYNGEE. Trimming left V 3 bases short and J 0 bases short, with 7 bases between. The CDR3 sequence: CASSGSSSYNEQFF. The CDR3, as DNA: TGTGCCAGCAGCGGAAGCAGCTCCTACAATGAGCAGTTCTTC. The whole variable domain, remainder taken from reference TRBV9 and TRBJ2-1, is DSGVTQTPKHLITATGQRVTLRCSPRSGDLSVYWYQQSLDQGLQFLIQYYNGEERAKGNILERFSAQQFPDLHSELNLSSLELGDSALYFCASSGSSSYNEQFFGPGTRLTVL.

This clonotype was detected a few times. V and J are TRBV2 and TRBJ1-6; the match to TRBD1 covers 9 bases. Germline values: CDR1 SNHLY, CDR2 FYNNEI. Trimming at V came to 6 bases and at J to 9 bases, leaving 9 bases not matched to a gene. The CDR3 is 15 amino acids. The CDR3 coding sequence is TGTGCCAGCAGCCTTAAGGGACAGGGAGCTTCACCCCTCCACTTT. Protein: CASSLKGQGASPLHF.

This rearrangement joins TRBV6-1 to TRBJ1-2; D may be TRBD1 (5 bases). V was cut by 6 bases and J by 4 bases, with 24 bases left in between. CDR1 is MNHNS, CDR2 SASEGT, per germline. This CDR3 contains 17 residues. The CDR3 here is CASRRGRGLQLGYGYTF. DNA for the CDR3: TGTGCCAGCAGACGGGGCCGGGGCCTCCAGTTGGGCTATGGCTACACCTTC.